This T cell receptor (beta chain) stems from a study of blood T cell repertoires in COVID-19. Produced via immunoSEQ multiplex PCR; TCRdb's table is partial and in-frame only. The data contain around 160,000 clones, more than 70% of them singletons. The CDR3 runs to 13 residues. CDR1 and CDR2 from the germline V gene are SGHDN and FVKESK. Trimming removed 3 bases from V and 8 bases from J, with 13 bases in between. Sequencing input: peripheral blood. This clonotype was sampled from a man aged 55-75 years with acute or convalescent COVID-19. The chain combines TRBV14 with TRBJ1-2, with unresolved D. CDR3 bases: TGTGCCAGCAGCCATAGGACCGGCGGGGGCTACACCTTC. Translating gives CASSHRTGGGYTF.